The 28 T cell receptor beta chains presented below share a single source sample, sequenced in a study of monozygotic twins with inflammatory bowel disease. Each CDR3 protein gets one entry in TCRdb, which reprocessed the 5' RACE reads and gives no DNA. The sample totals approximately 160,000 distinct CDR3 sequences. The material sequenced was blood. These receptors were obtained from a human donor with ulcerative colitis or Crohn's disease, or a healthy co-twin of an affected twin (not recorded which).

The chain combines TRBV6-5 with TRBJ2-7; checking the TCRdb D call of TRBD1 is not possible without DNA. CDR3 length equals 14 residues. Germline loops: CDR1 MNHEY, CDR2 SVGAGI. The CDR3 spells CASSYSDRGYEQYF.

The chain combines TRBV14 with TRBJ1-1; without DNA, the TCRdb call of TRBD1 cannot be checked. Germline lookup yields CDR1 SGHDN and CDR2 FVKESK. CDR3 length equals 15 residues. The CDR3 loop reads CASSQLIQGAPEAFF.

The rearrangement links TRBV28 to TRBJ2-7; TCRdb proposes TRBD1, but this gene call is untestable without DNA. CDR3 length equals 13 residues. Germline V gene data show CDR1 as MDHEN and CDR2 as SYDVKM. The CDR3 protein is CASSDPQGREQYF.

The chain combines TRBV5-1 with TRBJ2-3; no DNA is available, so the TRBD2 call from TCRdb remains unchecked. The CDR3 length is 18 residues. The germline V gene encodes CDR1 SGHRS and CDR2 YFSETQ. The chain's CDR3 is CASSSSGRGTTSTDTQYF.

The CDR3 region is CSARAGTGRSNQPQHF. The chain carries TRBV20-1 and TRBJ1-5; TCRdb's D call, TRBD1, is unchecked because there is no DNA. In germline, CDR1 is DFQATT, CDR2 SNEGSKA (reference sequence). This CDR3 is built from 16 residues.

This sequence joins TRBV12-3 or TRBV12-4 and TRBJ1-1. This CDR3 comprises 13 residues. CDR3 region: CASSFSVNTEAFF.

V gene TRBV20-1 combines with J gene TRBJ1-2. CDR3 length: 13 amino acids. Germline-derived CDR1 and CDR2 are DFQATT and SNEGSKA (reference sequence). This chain's CDR3 is CSAFSMTNYGYTF.

The J gene is TRBJ2-1, the V gene TRBV12-3 or TRBV12-4; the TCRdb call, TRBD2, lacks DNA for checking. This CDR3 has 16 residues. This chain's CDR3 is CASSMNRLAAYNEQFF.

V usage is TRBV5-6 and J usage is TRBJ2-1; the TCRdb D gene call, TRBD2, has no DNA to confirm it. CDR1 and CDR2 (germline): SGHDT, YYEEEE. This CDR3 has 12 amino acids. CDR3 residues: CASSQGLYEQFF.

This chain uses TRBV24-1 with TRBJ2-1. This CDR3 region has 12 residues. The germline gives CDR1 KGHDR, CDR2 SFDVKD. This chain's CDR3 is CATSDRLNEQFF.

The chain carries TRBV6-2 or TRBV6-3 and TRBJ1-6; the D call from TCRdb, TRBD1, cannot be confirmed without DNA. The CDR3 is 14 amino acids. From germline, CDR1 is MNHEY and CDR2 SVGEGT. The CDR3: CATKPGQLNSPLHF.

The chain has TRBV25-1 and TRBJ2-7; the D call of TRBD1 rests on TCRdb alone, since no DNA is present to check it. CDR1 and CDR2 (germline): MGHDK, SYGVNS. The CDR3 runs to 15 residues. The CDR3 reads CASSGGGTHSYEQYF.

This sequence joins TRBV29-1 and TRBJ2-2. The CDR3 is made up of 13 amino acids. CDR1 and CDR2 from the germline V gene are SQVTM and ANQGSEA. The CDR3 loop reads CSAAQNPTGELFF.

The chain couples TRBV28 to TRBJ1-4; as DNA is missing, the TRBD1 call by TCRdb cannot be tested. The CDR3 is 14 amino acids. CDR1 and CDR2 (germline): MDHEN, SYDVKM. CDR3 sequence: CASSSGQGNEKLFF. Using reference TRBV28 and TRBJ1-4 for the parts outside the CDR3, the full variable domain is DVKVTQSSRYLVKRTGEKVFLECVQDMDHENMFWYRQDPGLGLRLIYFSYDVKMKEKGDIPEGYSVSREKKERFSLILESASTNQTSMYLCASSSGQGNEKLFFGSGTQLSVL.

This sequence joins TRBV27 and TRBJ2-2; TCRdb gives TRBD2 as the D gene, but with no DNA this cannot be confirmed. The germline V gene has CDR1 MNHEY and CDR2 SMNVEV (reference sequence). The CDR3 runs 15 residues. The CDR3: CASSLGTSGTGELFF.

V and J are TRBV19 and TRBJ1-5; TCRdb picks TRBD1, but there is no DNA to check that call. Germline V CDR1 and CDR2: LNHDA, SQIVND (reference sequence). This CDR3 region has 17 residues. CDR3 amino acids: CASRMYGTDNSNQPQHF. Filled out from reference TRBV19 and TRBJ1-5, the complete variable domain reads DGGITQSPKYLFRKEGQNVTLSCEQNLNHDAMYWYRQDPGQGLRLIYYSQIVNDFQKGDIAEGYSVSREKKESFPLTVTSAQKNPTAFYLCASRMYGTDNSNQPQHFGDGTRLSIL.

The chain links TRBV7-9 to TRBJ2-3; TCRdb's assignment of TRBD1 cannot be checked, as there is no DNA. This CDR3 spans 13 amino acids. Germline-derived CDR1 and CDR2 are SEHNR and FQNEAQ (reference sequence). CDR3 sequence: CASSLPGTDTQYF.

The chain recombines TRBV13 with TRBJ2-7; the D call from TCRdb, TRBD1, cannot be confirmed without DNA. The CDR3 extends over 17 amino acids. The germline gives CDR1 PRHDT, CDR2 FYEKMQ (reference sequence). The CDR3 protein is CASSEPPRGRESYEQYF.

The CDR3 here is CAISPGTGAYEQYF. V and J are TRBV10-3 and TRBJ2-7; no DNA is available, so the TRBD1 call from TCRdb remains unchecked. The CDR3 consists of 14 residues. Germline V gene sequence: CDR1 ENHRY, CDR2 SYGVKD.

The chain employs TRBV20-1 and TRBJ2-5; TCRdb selects TRBD1, and the lack of DNA leaves this call unchecked. This CDR3 comprises 17 residues. CDR1 is DFQATT, CDR2 SNEGSKA, per germline (reference sequence). The CDR3 sequence: CSATGQRTQETQETQYF.

J is TRBJ1-4 and V is TRBV6-1. Looked up from germline, CDR1 is MNHNS and CDR2 is SASEGT. This CDR3 has 14 residues. The CDR3 protein is CASRGHATNEKLFF.

V usage is TRBV25-1 and J usage is TRBJ2-5; TCRdb designates TRBD1, a call that cannot be tested without DNA. Germline CDR1 reads MGHDK; CDR2 reads SYGVNS. The CDR3 has 13 residues. The CDR3 protein is CASRPGVEETQYF.

The chain employs TRBV12-3 or TRBV12-4 and TRBJ1-6. CDR3 length: 14 residues. CDR3 amino acids: CASRQSSYNSPLHF.

V gene TRBV5-4 combines with J gene TRBJ2-1. The V gene's germline CDR1 is SGHNT and CDR2 YYREEE (reference sequence). The length of the CDR3 is 12 residues. CDR3 protein: CASSSLSSEQFF.

The gene calls are TRBV3-1 and TRBJ1-3. This CDR3 is 16 amino acids long. Germline CDR1 and CDR2: LGHDT and YNNKEL (reference sequence). CDR3 region: CASSQVGGRTGNTIYF.

The chain recombines TRBV29-1 with TRBJ2-3; TCRdb returns TRBD1, unconfirmable since there is no DNA. CDR3 length: 12 amino acids. The germline V gene has CDR1 SQVTM and CDR2 ANQGSEA. The CDR3 region is CSVRDATDTQYF.

The V call is TRBV7-2, the J call TRBJ2-7. Germline V gene lookup returns CDR1 SGHTA and CDR2 FQGNSA. The CDR3 totals 14 residues. This CDR3 is CASSLGRGPYEQYF.

The V and J genes are TRBV7-2 and TRBJ2-3; TCRdb's D gene call, TRBD1, goes unchecked for lack of DNA. CDR1 and CDR2 (germline): SGHTA, FQGNSA. CDR3 length: 15 amino acids. The CDR3 spells CASGSIRGVTDTQYF.